The clone carrying this TCR beta chain is a singleton in its sample. The antigen remains undetermined. The CDR3 totals 15 residues. CDR1 and CDR2 from the germline V gene are SGHDT and YYEEEE. The trim removed 4 bases at V and 0 bases at J, leaving 6 bases unmatched. This sample was taken from a study of Ad26.COV2.S vaccination and SARS-CoV-2 variants. Whole-study context: Donor got 5x10^10 or 1x10^11 viral particles of Ad26.COV2.S. Whole-study findings and limits: Spike-specific TCR breadth ran higher among vaccine recipients than placebo recipients. The breadth of spike-specific CD8+ and CD4+ T cell responses after vaccination was reportedly substantial.

Specified treatment: around 19 received Ad26.COV2.S at low or high dose, single or two shots; about five received placebo; per-sample allocation not given. Each sample was drawn 63 days after the first injection (of vaccine or placebo). Method: immunoSEQ multiplex PCR; TCRdb's copy keeps in-frame clones and lacks some. This table holds hundreds of thousands of clones, around 86% found once. V is TRBV5-6 and J is TRBJ1-1; the match to TRBD1 covers 7 bases. The receptor was isolated from a person aged 18 to 65 who received the Ad26.COV2.S COVID-19 vaccine or a placebo. The material was peripheral blood, obtained in a trial of Ad26.COV2.S vaccine versus placebo. As DNA, the CDR3 is TGTGCCAGCAGCCAGGACAGGAGGCTGAACACTGAAGCTTTCTTT. Its translation is CASSQDRRLNTEAFF.